What follows are 25 T cell receptor beta chains derived from one specimen sequenced in a study of molecular identifiers for immune sequencing clone quantification. TCRdb independently ran MiXCR on the PCR reads; one entry per CDR3 protein. The table lists some 40,000 distinct CDR3 sequences, under 20% of them singletons, with 7.1% in the top ten. Sequenced material: naive CD8+ T cells from blood, with Jurkat cell RNA spiked in. Stated subset: FACS-sorted CD8+CD4-CCR7+CD45RA+ naive T cells. These receptor sequences come from a human donor in good health. Some libraries in this study had Jurkat cell RNA spiked in.

The table lists this clonotype with many counts. The chain has TRBV9 and TRBJ2-3; D is undetermined. The CDR3 extends over 16 amino acids. V was clipped by 0 bases and J by 2 bases, with 13 bases between them. In germline, CDR1 is SGDLS, CDR2 YYNGEE. DNA of the CDR3: TGTGCCAGCAGCGTAGTCCGTGGAATGAACACAGATACGCAGTATTTT. Amino acid sequence: CASSVVRGMNTDTQYF.

A remark on this clonotype: It may be a read error: a sequence one base away is much more abundant. The conserved closing phenylalanine or tryptophan is absent in this CDR3, likely reflecting a read error. The chain carries TRBV11-2 and TRBJ2-3; tentatively, D is TRBD1 (6 bases). Trimming cost V 6 bases and J 5 bases, with 12 bases left between them. This CDR3 comprises 13 residues. Germline CDR1 SGHAT, CDR2 FQNNGV. The CDR3 coding sequence is TGTGCCAGCAGGACGATAGGGGGAGATACGCAGTATCTT. It is translated as CASRTIGGDTQYL.

The gene calls are TRBV9 and TRBJ1-5; D might be TRBD1 (5 bases). Looked up from germline, CDR1 is SGDLS and CDR2 is YYNGEE. There are 14 residues in the CDR3. Trimming removed 4 bases at V and 4 bases at J, with 12 bases between. The CDR3 here is CASSPDSDNQPQHF. DNA of the CDR3: TGTGCCAGCAGCCCAGACAGTGATAATCAGCCCCAGCATTTT.

This clonotype was detected many times. The CDR3 loop reads CASSLWDNEQYF. The DNA for the CDR3 is TGTGCCAGCAGCTTGTGGGACAACGAGCAGTACTTC. The chain couples TRBV5-5 to TRBJ2-7; TRBD1 is a possible D gene (6 bases). This CDR3 is 12 amino acids long. CDR1 and CDR2 (germline): SGHKS, YYEKEE (reference sequence). Trimming stripped 1 base from V and 5 bases from J, with 7 bases between.

This clonotype was picked up many times. The junction and the germline gene differ at one end; a read error may be behind it. This chain uses TRBV28 with TRBJ2-7, with a weak D call TRBD1 (6 bases). CDR3 size: 14 residues. Germline lookup yields CDR1 MDHEN and CDR2 SYDVKM. CDR3 region: CVSSPRDNAYEQYF. DNA of the CDR3: TGTGTCAGCAGTCCGAGGGACAACGCCTACGAGCAGTACTTC.

This clonotype was recorded at least ten times. V usage is TRBV7-9 and J usage is TRBJ2-2; a weak D match, TRBD1 (6 bases). CDR3 length: 13 residues. The germline V gene encodes CDR1 SEHNR and CDR2 FQNEAQ (reference sequence). V lost 5 bases to trimming and J lost 5 bases, with 9 bases between them. CDR3 amino acids: CASSEDRTGELFF. Written as DNA, the CDR3 is TGTGCCAGCAGCGAGGACAGAACCGGGGAGCTGTTTTTT. The whole variable domain, filled in from reference TRBV7-9 and TRBJ2-2, reads DTGVSQNPRHKITKRGQNVTFRCDPISEHNRLYWYRQTLGQGPEFLTYFQNEAQLEKSRLLSDRFSAERPKGSFSTLEIQRTEQGDSAMYLCASSEDRTGELFFGEGSRLTVL.

To note about this clonotype: One base away lies a much larger clone, so this may be a sequencing read error. The CDR3 nucleotides are TGTGCCAGCGGGCAGGGTCCCTTCTACGAGCAGTACTTC. It codes for CASGQGPFYEQYF. This rearrangement joins TRBV5-6 to TRBJ2-7, with a weak D call TRBD1 (5 bases). The germline gives CDR1 SGHDT, CDR2 YYEEEE. CDR3 length: 13 residues. V lost 7 bases, J lost 3 bases, and 14 bases lay in between.

With regard to this clonotype: This may come from a read error, since a much larger clone is one base off. The J gene is TRBJ1-6, the V gene TRBV2; no clear D. V was pared by 0 bases and J by 10 bases, with 13 bases between. This CDR3 spans 15 amino acids. Germline CDR1 is SNHLY and CDR2 is FYNNEI. The CDR3 loop is CASSEARGLRSPLHF. For the CDR3, the DNA is TGTGCCAGCAGTGAAGCGAGAGGATTAAGATCACCCCTCCACTTT.

The chain uses TRBV9 and TRBJ2-1; 10 bases are shared with TRBD2. Looked up from germline, CDR1 is SGDLS and CDR2 is YYNGEE. Losses at the gene ends were 4 bases for V and 4 bases for J; bases not matched to a gene: 14. CDR3 size: 18 residues. In DNA, the CDR3 is TGTGCCAGCAGCCCAACCCAACGAGGACTAGCGGCTTACAATGAGCAGTTCTTC. Residues: CASSPTQRGLAAYNEQFF. The full variable domain, its missing parts supplied by reference TRBV9 and TRBJ2-1, is DSGVTQTPKHLITATGQRVTLRCSPRSGDLSVYWYQQSLDQGLQFLIQYYNGEERAKGNILERFSAQQFPDLHSELNLSSLELGDSALYFCASSPTQRGLAAYNEQFFGPGTRLTVL.

About this clonotype: A clone one base away is much larger, so this may be a read error. The rearrangement links TRBV10-3 to TRBJ2-6, with D perhaps TRBD1 (6 bases). The CDR3 totals 17 residues. The V end lost 3 bases, the J end lost 2 bases, and 14 bases lay between the germline ends. The germline V gene has CDR1 ENHRY and CDR2 SYGVKD. CDR3 bases: TGTGCCATCAGTGACAGGGGACCCCTCCCTGGGGCCAACGTCCTGACTTTC. As protein: CAISDRGPLPGANVLTF.

This clonotype was seen a few times. This chain connects TRBV12-5 to TRBJ2-2, with TRBD2 matching 7 bases. The CDR3 extends over 17 amino acids. With 1 base clipped from V and 0 bases from J, the junction kept 5 bases outside the gene matches. Per the germline V gene, CDR1 is LGHNT and CDR2 is FRNRAP. The CDR3 nucleotides are TGTGCTAGTGGTTTGGGGTTAGCGGGTACGAACACCGGGGAGCTGTTTTTT. This sequence encodes CASGLGLAGTNTGELFF.

In regard to this clonotype: This may arise from a read error, as a much more abundant clone is one base away. V is TRBV28 and J is TRBJ2-3, with TRBD1 matching 7 bases. The CDR3 spans 16 residues. Germline CDR1 reads MDHEN; CDR2 reads SYDVKM. CDR3: CASSPEVDRAPDAQYF. The CDR3 DNA follows: TGTGCCAGCAGTCCGGAGGTCGACAGGGCCCCAGATGCGCAGTATTTT. Looking up the rest from reference TRBV28 and TRBJ2-3 gives the full variable domain: DVKVTQSSRYLVKRTGEKVFLECVQDMDHENMFWYRQDPGLGLRLIYFSYDVKMKEKGDIPEGYSVSREKKERFSLILESASTNQTSMYLCASSPEVDRAPDAQYFGPGTRLTVL.

This clonotype was counted ten times or more. The gene calls are TRBV11-2 and TRBJ2-1, with 7 bases that match TRBD1. The CDR3 is 15 residues long. Germline trimming cut 1 base from V and 7 bases from J; bases unmatched to any gene: 7. Germline V CDR1 and CDR2: SGHAT, FQNNGV. The CDR3: CASSLAWTGDNEQFF. The CDR3 region has the DNA TGTGCCAGCAGCTTAGCTTGGACAGGAGATAATGAGCAGTTCTTC.

This clonotype was counted at least ten times. The V and J genes are TRBV28 and TRBJ1-5; TRBD1 is a possible D gene (5 bases). Germline V gene lookup returns CDR1 MDHEN and CDR2 SYDVKM. The CDR3 runs 14 residues. V was trimmed by 3 bases and J by 6 bases, leaving 12 bases between them. The CDR3 here is CASSLALGGQPQHF. The CDR3 nucleotides read TGTGCCAGCAGTTTGGCCCTTGGGGGTCAGCCCCAGCATTTT.

This clonotype has ten or more counts. The V call is TRBV5-5, the J call TRBJ2-7, with D unclear. The CDR3 sequence is 13 residues long. Looked up from germline, CDR1 is SGHKS and CDR2 is YYEKEE (reference sequence). V lost 0 bases to trimming and J lost 3 bases, with 7 bases between them. The CDR3: CASSLDLIYEQYF. The CDR3 region has the DNA TGTGCCAGCAGCTTGGATCTCATCTACGAGCAGTACTTC.

The V call is TRBV27, the J call TRBJ2-7; no reliable D call. Per the germline V gene, CDR1 is MNHEY and CDR2 is SMNVEV (reference sequence). Trimming cost V 6 bases and J 6 bases, with 15 bases left between them. The CDR3 is 13 amino acids. In nucleotides, the CDR3 is TGTGCCAGCAGCCCTATGGGGTTGGGCGAGCAGTACTTC. Protein product: CASSPMGLGEQYF.

This clonotype was counted ten times or more. The CDR3 here is CASSLGKGRRVYEQYF. The CDR3 bases are TGTGCCAGCAGTTTAGGAAAGGGCAGGAGGGTTTACGAGCAGTACTTC. The rearrangement uses TRBV28 and TRBJ2-7, with D possibly being TRBD2 (6 bases). CDR3 length: 16 residues. Germline V gene data show CDR1 as MDHEN and CDR2 as SYDVKM. The germline V and J ends were trimmed by 2 bases and 4 bases, with 18 bases remaining between them. The variable domain in full, completed from reference TRBV28 and TRBJ2-7, reads DVKVTQSSRYLVKRTGEKVFLECVQDMDHENMFWYRQDPGLGLRLIYFSYDVKMKEKGDIPEGYSVSREKKERFSLILESASTNQTSMYLCASSLGKGRRVYEQYFGPGTRLTVT.

The table lists this clonotype with a few counts. The gene calls are TRBV7-2 and TRBJ2-2; D unclear. V lost 1 base to trimming and J lost 5 bases, with 11 bases between them. The CDR3 has 15 residues. The V gene's germline CDR1 is SGHTA and CDR2 FQGNSA. CDR3 amino acids: CASSLVVQATGELFF. The CDR3 DNA is TGTGCCAGCAGCTTAGTCGTCCAGGCGACCGGGGAGCTGTTTTTT. The variable domain in full, with the rest retrieved from reference TRBV7-2 and TRBJ2-2, is GAGVSQSPSNKVTEKGKDVELRCDPISGHTALYWYRQSLGQGLEFLIYFQGNSAPDKSGLPSDRFSAERTGGSVSTLTIQRTQQEDSAVYLCASSLVVQATGELFFGEGSRLTVL.

This clonotype was detected only a few times. The CDR3 DNA reads TGTGCCAGCAGTCCGGCCGGGACAGGGGGCGGGCATGAGCAGTTCTTC. Residues: CASSPAGTGGGHEQFF. V is TRBV12-3 or TRBV12-4 and J is TRBJ2-1, with TRBD1 identical over 12 bases. The CDR3 is made up of 16 amino acids. Unmatched junction bases numbered 10, after V lost 5 bases and J lost 8 bases.

For the CDR3, the DNA is TGTGCCAGCAGTGCACGGGACACTCGAGGCGAGCAGTACTTC. It yields the protein CASSARDTRGEQYF. The V and J genes are TRBV27 and TRBJ2-7; D is possibly TRBD1 (6 bases). Germline V gives CDR1 MNHEY, CDR2 SMNVEV (reference sequence). CDR3 size: 14 residues. The V and J ends lost 5 bases and 6 bases respectively, with 17 bases between them.

The sample holds many counts of this clonotype. V gene TRBV4-1 combines with J gene TRBJ2-2; maybe TRBD1 (5 bases). The length of the CDR3 is 17 residues. The germline V gene encodes CDR1 MGHRA and CDR2 YSYEKL. Trimming removed 0 bases at V and 4 bases at J, with 15 bases between. The DNA for the CDR3 is TGCGCCAGCAGCCAAGACCTTTGGCAGGGTGCCACCGGGGAGCTGTTTTTT. The encoded protein is CASSQDLWQGATGELFF.

This clonotype has at least ten counts. The rearrangement joins TRBV27 to TRBJ2-7; either TRBD1 or TRBD2 may fit D (5 bases each). CDR3 length: 13 residues. Germline V gene data show CDR1 as MNHEY and CDR2 as SMNVEV (reference sequence). The ends were cut back, 5 bases at V and 3 bases at J, with 11 bases in the middle. CDR3 sequence (DNA): TGTGCCAGCAGTCCCCCGGGGCACTACGAGCAGTACTTC. The encoded protein is CASSPPGHYEQYF.

This clonotype was seen repeatedly, ten times or more. The rearrangement joins TRBV4-2 to TRBJ2-7; TRBD2 aligns across 14 bases. After removal of 4 bases from V and 5 bases from J, the junction contained 4 bases not matched to a gene. The CDR3 has 15 residues. The germline V gene has CDR1 LGHNA and CDR2 YNFKEQ. CDR3 in DNA: TGTGCCAGCAGCCTCGGACTAGCGGGAGGAGACGAGCAGTACTTC. The encoded protein is CASSLGLAGGDEQYF.

This clonotype was detected once. A much more abundant neighbour one base away suggests this may be a read error. V usage is TRBV7-8 and J usage is TRBJ2-7, with 10 bases lining up with TRBD2. Germline lookup yields CDR1 SGHVS and CDR2 FQNEAQ. The CDR3 loop spans 16 amino acids. The CDR3 DNA reads TGTGCCAGCAGCTTTGTCGCTAGCGGGAGCCCCTACGGGCAGTACTTC. This translates into CASSFVASGSPYGQYF.

This clonotype was counted only a few times. The chain joins TRBV3-1 to TRBJ2-5, with D perhaps matching TRBD2 (6 bases). The CDR3 contains 12 residues. From germline, CDR1 is LGHDT and CDR2 YNNKEL (reference sequence). Deletions cut 11 bases from V and 3 bases from J, with 13 bases between. CDR3 sequence reads: CARTREEETQYF. The DNA of the CDR3 is TGTGCCCGTACGAGGGAGGAAGAGACCCAGTACTTC.